What follows describes a single T cell receptor (beta chain). This sample is part of a study of blood T cell repertoires in COVID-19. As for the study in general: COVID-19 samples collected from the United States, Italy and Spain covered acute and convalescent phases.

The protocol was immunoSEQ multiplex PCR, while the TCRdb copy is restricted to in-frame clones and leaves out a portion. Here the sample spans some 83,000 clones, around 80% being singletons. The V and J ends lost 3 bases and 0 bases respectively, with 10 bases between them. The CDR3 totals 16 residues. Germline CDR1 is SGHRS and CDR2 is YFSETQ. The sequenced sample consisted of peripheral blood. The clonotype was recovered from a human donor in a cohort sampled during active COVID-19. The chain is built from TRBV5-1 and TRBJ1-6, with no clear D. The CDR3 loop reads CASSYTVSSYNSPLHF. The CDR3 nucleotides read TGCGCCAGCAGCTACACAGTTAGCTCCTATAATTCACCCCTCCACTTT.